The text below deals with one TCR beta chain. The V gene end was trimmed by 2 bases and the J gene end by 5 bases; junction bases not matched to a gene: 4. Looked up from germline, CDR1 is GTSNPN and CDR2 is SVGIG (reference sequence). The CDR3 has 14 amino acids. Generated by immunoSEQ multiplex PCR, the TCRdb table keeps only in-frame clones and is missing some. This table has approximately 53,000 clones, 85% to 95% appearing once. The record originates from a study of T cell changes during pregnancy in multiple sclerosis. The material was CD4+ T cells from peripheral blood mononuclear cells, obtained after pregnancy. This receptor was obtained from a female donor in good health, enrolled as a control in a pregnancy study. The chain links TRBV30 to TRBJ1-4; 8 bases line up with TRBD1. Here the CDR3 reads CAWSIGTGNEKLFF. The CDR3 nucleotides read TGTGCCTGGAGTATCGGGACAGGCAATGAAAAACTGTTTTTT.